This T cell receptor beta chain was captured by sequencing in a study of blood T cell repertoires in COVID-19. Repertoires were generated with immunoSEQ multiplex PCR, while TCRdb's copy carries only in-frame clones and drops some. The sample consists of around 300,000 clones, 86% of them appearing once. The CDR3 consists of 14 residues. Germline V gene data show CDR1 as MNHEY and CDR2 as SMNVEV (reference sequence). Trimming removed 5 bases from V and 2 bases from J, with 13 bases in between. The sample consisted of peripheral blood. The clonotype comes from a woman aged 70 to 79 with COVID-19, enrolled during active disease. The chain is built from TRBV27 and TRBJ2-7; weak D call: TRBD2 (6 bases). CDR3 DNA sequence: TGTGCCAGCAGTAGCCAGGGAGGCACCTACGAGCAGTACTTC. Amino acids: CASSSQGGTYEQYF.